This entry concerns a single TCR beta chain. The record originates from a study of T cell responses to AZD1222 COVID-19 vaccine. Germline-derived CDR1 and CDR2 are SNHLY and FYNNEI. This CDR3 has 12 residues. V dropped 6 bases and J dropped 6 bases, with 11 bases sitting between them. Assay: immunoSEQ multiplex PCR; the TCRdb copy retains only in-frame clones and omits some. This table holds 110,000 or so clones, approximately 90% found once. This clonotype originated in an adult who received the AZD1222 COVID-19 vaccine. This specimen consisted of peripheral blood, obtained 28 days after the second AZD1222 dose. This chain connects TRBV2 to TRBJ1-1; D is undetermined. DNA of the CDR3: TGTGCCAGCAGCCGTCCCCCCCCTGAAGCTTTCTTT. Protein sequence: CASSRPPPEAFF.